The 32 T cell receptor beta chains given below trace back to one sample, sequenced in a study of early T cells in non-severe SARS-CoV-2 infection. TCRdb redid the calling of the 5' RACE reads with MiXCR, one entry per CDR3 protein. The sample lists tens of thousands of distinct CDR3 sequences, approximately 14% seen once, with more than 3.5% in the top ten. Material: whole blood. All receptors derive from an adult who was a healthcare worker with PCR-confirmed SARS-CoV-2 infection or an uninfected control (not recorded which).

This clonotype was picked up many times. This sequence joins TRBV18 and TRBJ2-3; D not resolved. Germline CDR1 reads KGHSH; CDR2 reads LQKENI. The CDR3 covers 15 residues. The V and J ends lost 1 base and 0 bases respectively, with 8 bases between them. CDR3 loop: CASSPLMGSTDTQYF. The CDR3 nucleotides are TGTGCCAGCTCACCACTCATGGGGAGCACAGATACGCAGTATTTT.

The J gene is TRBJ2-3, the V gene TRBV20-1; D unclear. CDR1 is DFQATT, CDR2 SNEGSKA, per germline (reference sequence). The CDR3 spans 13 residues. The V gene lost 0 bases and the J gene lost 8 bases, with 12 bases spanning the gap. CDR3 region: CSARDQRAGTQYF. CDR3 coding DNA: TGCAGTGCTAGAGATCAGCGCGCCGGTACGCAGTATTTT.

This clonotype was seen repeatedly, ten times or more. The chain is built from TRBV7-9 and TRBJ1-2; no firm D call. The V and J ends lost 6 bases and 1 base respectively, with 12 bases between them. The CDR3 consists of 14 residues. CDR1 is SEHNR, CDR2 FQNEAQ, per germline (reference sequence). In DNA form, the CDR3 reads TGTGCCAGCAGTTCTCCTCAGGATAACTATGGCTACACCTTC. Its translation is CASSSPQDNYGYTF.

This clonotype occurred many times. The chain couples TRBV21-1 to TRBJ1-5; the table calls TRBD1, which could not be checked here. TRBV21-1 counts as a pseudogene. CDR3 length equals 15 residues. CDR3 loop: CASSKTGGNNQPQHF. CDR3 DNA sequence: TGTGCCAGCAGCAAGACAGGGGGGAACAATCAGCCCCAGCATTTT.

This clonotype was seen at least ten times. V and J are TRBV6-1 and TRBJ1-1; no clear D. Germline values: CDR1 MNHNS, CDR2 SASEGT. V lost 2 bases, J lost 11 bases, and 15 bases lay in between. CDR3 size: 13 residues. DNA of the CDR3: TGTGCCAGCAGTGAACCAGCGAGGCCCAGGGCTTTCTTT. The encoded protein is CASSEPARPRAFF.

The sample holds many counts of this clonotype. V and J are TRBV11-2 and TRBJ2-5; 7 nucleotides agree with TRBD1. V lost 3 bases to trimming and J lost 5 bases; unmatched junction nucleotides: 9. In germline, CDR1 is SGHAT, CDR2 FQNNGV. This CDR3 is built from 15 residues. The CDR3 loop is CASSFGTVFSETQYF. The CDR3 DNA reads as TGTGCCAGCAGCTTCGGGACAGTTTTCTCTGAGACCCAGTACTTC.

The sample holds a few counts of this clonotype. V is TRBV29-1 and J is TRBJ1-1; D unclear. The germline CDR1 and CDR2 sequences are SQVTM and ANQGSEA. Deletions cut 1 base from V and 11 bases from J, with 2 bases between. There are 8 residues in the CDR3. CDR3 sequence reads: CSVEGAFF. CDR3 sequence (DNA): TGCAGCGTTGAAGGGGCTTTCTTT.

This clonotype turned up a few times. The chain is built from TRBV18 and TRBJ1-2; tentatively, D is TRBD1 (6 bases). Per the germline V gene, CDR1 is KGHSH and CDR2 is LQKENI. The CDR3 is 13 amino acids. Trimming left V 3 bases short and J 7 bases short, with 12 bases between. This chain's CDR3 is CASSPPNRVGYTF. For the CDR3, the DNA is TGTGCCAGCTCACCCCCTAACAGGGTTGGCTACACCTTC.

This clonotype was counted between two and nine times. The V call is TRBV6-6, the J call TRBJ1-1, with 8 bases identical to TRBD1. Trimming cost V 5 bases and J 5 bases; bases outside gene matches: 4. This CDR3 spans 13 amino acids. CDR1 MNHNY and CDR2 SVGAGI come from the germline V gene (reference sequence). The CDR3 nucleotides are TGTGCCAGCAGTCGGACAGGGAAAACTGAAGCTTTCTTT. This encodes CASSRTGKTEAFF.

This clonotype was seen a handful of times. V is TRBV5-4 and J is TRBJ2-3; D not resolved. Germline V CDR1 and CDR2: SGHNT, YYREEE (reference sequence). With 0 bases removed from V and 2 bases from J, the gap between germline ends came to 10 bases. The CDR3 is 15 amino acids. The CDR3: CASSLGRPSTDTQYF. CDR3 in DNA: TGTGCCAGCAGCTTGGGAAGGCCTTCCACAGATACGCAGTATTTT.

This clonotype has at least ten counts. The V call is TRBV12-3 or TRBV12-4, the J call TRBJ2-5, with D possibly being TRBD1 (5 bases). This CDR3 has 12 amino acids. Trimming cost V 6 bases and J 4 bases, with 9 bases left between them. CDR3 nucleotides: TGTGCCAGCAGGAGAAGGGGAGAGACCCAGTACTTC. It translates to CASRRRGETQYF.

This clonotype occurred a few times. This rearrangement joins TRBV5-5 to TRBJ1-6; tentatively, D is TRBD1 (6 bases). CDR1 SGHKS and CDR2 YYEKEE come from the germline V gene (reference sequence). V was cut by 0 bases and J by 10 bases, with 11 bases left in between. CDR3 length: 14 residues. This CDR3 is CASSLEAGASPLHF. The CDR3 DNA reads as TGTGCCAGCAGCTTGGAGGCAGGGGCCTCACCCCTCCACTTT.

This clonotype has only a few counts. This chain connects TRBV3-1 to TRBJ2-5; possibly TRBD1 for D (5 bases). The CDR3 contains 14 residues. Germline-derived CDR1 and CDR2 are LGHDT and YNNKEL (reference sequence). The ends were cut back, 4 bases at V and 1 base at J, with 10 bases in the middle. The CDR3 region is CASSLRQTQETQYF. In nucleotides, the CDR3 is TGTGCCAGCAGCCTTCGACAGACCCAAGAGACCCAGTACTTC.

This clonotype came up a few times. The V and J genes are TRBV29-1 and TRBJ2-1; no clear D gene. CDR1 and CDR2 from the germline V gene are SQVTM and ANQGSEA. V was clipped by 8 bases and J by 5 bases, with 13 bases between them. This CDR3 comprises 12 residues. The CDR3 is CSLSKVDNEQFF. CDR3 bases: TGCAGCCTCTCAAAGGTTGACAATGAGCAGTTCTTC.

This clonotype has a count of ten or more. This chain links TRBV9 with TRBJ2-7, with D perhaps matching TRBD1 or TRBD2 (5 bases each). Trimming pared 3 bases from V and 2 bases from J, leaving 12 bases between. CDR1 and CDR2 from the germline V gene are SGDLS and YYNGEE. The CDR3 is 14 amino acids. CDR3 loop: CASSGRDGPYEQYF. The CDR3, as DNA: TGTGCCAGCAGCGGAAGGGACGGACCCTACGAGCAGTACTTC. The variable domain in full, completed from reference TRBV9 and TRBJ2-7, reads DSGVTQTPKHLITATGQRVTLRCSPRSGDLSVYWYQQSLDQGLQFLIQYYNGEERAKGNILERFSAQQFPDLHSELNLSSLELGDSALYFCASSGRDGPYEQYFGPGTRLTVT.

This clonotype was observed a few times. The J gene is TRBJ2-4, the V gene TRBV20-1; a possible D gene is TRBD2 (5 bases). CDR3 size: 15 residues. The V end lost 5 bases, the J end lost 5 bases, and 19 bases lay between the germline ends. Per the germline V gene, CDR1 is DFQATT and CDR2 is SNEGSKA (reference sequence). CDR3 in amino acids: CSAPQLAQEENIQYF. Written as DNA, the CDR3 is TGCAGTGCTCCCCAATTAGCCCAGGAGGAAAACATTCAGTACTTC.

In this sample, this clonotype turned up a few times. The rearrangement links TRBV11-2 to TRBJ2-7; D is unresolved. The V and J ends lost 5 bases and 3 bases respectively, with 14 bases between them. The CDR3 consists of 14 residues. Germline-derived CDR1 and CDR2 are SGHAT and FQNNGV. CDR3 DNA sequence: TGTGCCAGCAGCCTTTCGGCCAGTAACTACGAGCAGTACTTC. Its protein is CASSLSASNYEQYF. The full variable domain, in which reference TRBV11-2 and TRBJ2-7 provide the parts outside the CDR3, is EAGVAQSPRYKIIEKRQSVAFWCNPISGHATLYWYQQILGQGPKLLIQFQNNGVVDDSQLPKDRFSAERLKGVDSTLKIQPAKLEDSAVYLCASSLSASNYEQYFGPGTRLTVT.

This clonotype was detected ten times or more. The chain links TRBV4-2 to TRBJ1-2, with unresolved D. The CDR3 is made up of 16 amino acids. Germline V gene lookup returns CDR1 LGHNA and CDR2 YNFKEQ. Trimming left V 0 bases short and J 6 bases short, with 17 bases between. In DNA, the CDR3 is TGTGCCAGCAGCCAAGAAATCCGGGTTAGGCACGATGGCTACACCTTC. Its translation is CASSQEIRVRHDGYTF.

The chain employs TRBV7-3 and TRBJ2-2; TRBD1 matches 10 bases. The germline gives CDR1 SGHTA, CDR2 FQGTGA. The J segment lost 4 bases and the V segment lost 5 bases, leaving 7 bases of the junction unmatched. This CDR3 is 16 amino acids long. This CDR3 reads CASSPAGTGVTGELFF. CDR3 DNA sequence: TGTGCCAGCAGCCCAGCCGGGACAGGGGTCACCGGGGAGCTGTTTTTT.

This clonotype appeared many times. The genes are TRBV7-2 and TRBJ2-2; D is possibly TRBD2 (6 bases). The germline V and J ends were trimmed by 5 bases and 4 bases, with 20 bases remaining between them. The CDR3 spans 17 residues. Germline lookup yields CDR1 SGHTA and CDR2 FQGNSA. CDR3 sequence reads: CASSHLFNGGTTGELFF. The CDR3, as DNA: TGTGCCAGCAGCCATCTATTCAATGGCGGGACCACCGGGGAGCTGTTTTTT.

This clonotype was seen more than once but under ten times. This rearrangement joins TRBV20-1 to TRBJ1-4, with D maybe TRBD1 (6 bases). This CDR3 comprises 13 residues. With 1 base removed from V and 8 bases from J, the gap between germline ends came to 11 bases. Germline CDR1 reads DFQATT; CDR2 reads SNEGSKA (reference sequence). The CDR3: CSARAQGGEKLFF. CDR3 bases: TGCAGTGCTAGAGCACAGGGAGGGGAAAAACTGTTTTTT.

This clonotype was seen ten or more times. The rearrangement joins TRBV11-3 to TRBJ1-1, with TRBD1 matching 9 bases. The germline V gene has CDR1 SGHNT and CDR2 YENEEA. With 2 bases clipped from V and 6 bases from J, the junction kept 4 bases outside the gene matches. The CDR3 sequence is 14 residues long. The CDR3 DNA is TGTGCCAGCAGCTTAACAGGGGGCGCCGCTGAAGCTTTCTTT. This gives the protein CASSLTGGAAEAFF.

This rearrangement joins TRBV2 to TRBJ1-2; no clear D gene. The germline gives CDR1 SNHLY, CDR2 FYNNEI. The CDR3 totals 11 residues. The V and J ends lost 7 bases and 7 bases respectively, with 10 bases between them. The CDR3 DNA is TGTGCCAGCACCCTTAGGAGTGGCTACACCTTC. Encoded protein: CASTLRSGYTF.

This clonotype was observed many times. The chain joins TRBV5-6 to TRBJ2-2; TRBD1 aligns across 8 bases. The CDR3 runs to 16 residues. The V segment lost 4 bases and the J segment 0 bases; nucleotides outside the gene matches: 5. Germline V gives CDR1 SGHDT, CDR2 YYEEEE. The CDR3 protein is CASSDRDRTNTGELFF. In DNA, the CDR3 is TGTGCCAGCAGCGACCGGGACAGGACGAACACCGGGGAGCTGTTTTTT.

This clonotype was picked up many times. The rearrangement joins TRBV10-3 to TRBJ1-1; the D is unclear. The CDR3 totals 13 residues. Germline loops: CDR1 ENHRY, CDR2 SYGVKD. The germline V and J ends were trimmed by 6 bases and 0 bases, with 8 bases remaining between them. CDR3 sequence (DNA): TGTGCCATCAGGAGTACCATGAACACTGAAGCTTTCTTT. Amino acids: CAIRSTMNTEAFF.

This clonotype was picked up many times. The chain combines TRBV7-9 with TRBJ1-1; D remains ambiguous. Between the trimmed V and J ends, which lost 5 bases and 4 bases, there was a span of 11 bases. Germline CDR1 is SEHNR and CDR2 is FQNEAQ (reference sequence). The CDR3 has 13 residues. CDR3 sequence (DNA): TGTGCCAGCAGCCTGACAAGTTCCACTGAAGCTTTCTTT. Translating gives CASSLTSSTEAFF. Supplemented by reference TRBV7-9 and TRBJ1-1, the full variable domain reads DTGVSQNPRHKITKRGQNVTFRCDPISEHNRLYWYRQTLGQGPEFLTYFQNEAQLEKSRLLSDRFSAERPKGSFSTLEIQRTEQGDSAMYLCASSLTSSTEAFFGQGTRLTVV.

This clonotype appeared a few times. The chain is built from TRBV2 and TRBJ2-3, with 7 positions matching TRBD1. V lost 6 bases and J lost 4; bases outside the gene matches: 10. The CDR3 is 15 amino acids. Germline CDR1 and CDR2: SNHLY and FYNNEI. The CDR3 reads CASRLQGYSADTQYF. The DNA of the CDR3 is TGTGCCAGCAGACTACAGGGGTATAGCGCAGATACGCAGTATTTT.

A few counts support this clonotype. The chain uses TRBV20-1 and TRBJ1-4, with 10 bases fitting TRBD1. Germline V gene data show CDR1 as DFQATT and CDR2 as SNEGSKA (reference sequence). This CDR3 has 13 amino acids. The V segment lost 4 bases and the J segment 6 bases; nucleotides outside the gene matches: 2. The CDR3 protein is CSATGTGDEKLFF. CDR3 DNA sequence: TGCAGTGCTACCGGGACAGGGGATGAAAAACTGTTTTTT.

This clonotype was observed a few times. The chain uses TRBV12-3 or TRBV12-4 and TRBJ2-2, with D hard to call. Trimming cost V 6 bases and J 7 bases, with 18 bases left between them. The CDR3 runs to 15 residues. The chain's CDR3 is CASRGFWGTSGELFF. The CDR3 region has the DNA TGTGCCAGCAGAGGCTTTTGGGGTACCAGCGGGGAGCTGTTTTTT.

This sequence joins TRBV19 and TRBJ2-1, with 9 nucleotides matching TRBD1. Trimming removed 5 bases from V and 0 bases from J; junction bases left unmatched: 5. The CDR3 covers 16 residues. CDR1 is LNHDA, CDR2 SQIVND, per germline (reference sequence). CDR3 in DNA: TGTGCCAGTAGTGGACAGGGGACTTACTCCTACAATGAGCAGTTCTTC. Translated: CASSGQGTYSYNEQFF. Full variable domain (missing parts from reference TRBV19 and TRBJ2-1): DGGITQSPKYLFRKEGQNVTLSCEQNLNHDAMYWYRQDPGQGLRLIYYSQIVNDFQKGDIAEGYSVSREKKESFPLTVTSAQKNPTAFYLCASSGQGTYSYNEQFFGPGTRLTVL.

This clonotype came up many times. This chain joins TRBV20-1 and TRBJ1-2; 7 nucleotides line up with TRBD1. J lost 4 bases, V lost 5 bases, and 7 bases had no gene match. The germline CDR1 and CDR2 sequences are DFQATT and SNEGSKA (reference sequence). The CDR3 has 13 amino acids. The CDR3 spells CSAATGTTYGYTF. The CDR3 nucleotides are TGCAGTGCTGCGACAGGGACTACCTATGGCTACACCTTC.

The rearrangement joins TRBV7-9 to TRBJ2-7; perhaps D is TRBD1 or TRBD2 (5 bases each). CDR1 and CDR2 (germline): SEHNR, FQNEAQ (reference sequence). Trimming left V 4 bases short and J 0 bases short, with 10 bases between. The CDR3 runs 14 residues. The CDR3 coding sequence is TGTGCCAGCAGCTCGGGACCGAGCTCCTACGAGCAGTACTTC. Translated: CASSSGPSSYEQYF.